This TCR beta chain is from a study of T-cell reconstitution after alpha-beta-depleted transplantation in children. The CDR3 runs 14 residues. The germline gives CDR1 SEHNR, CDR2 FQNEAQ (reference sequence). Trimming took 4 bases from V and 8 from J, leaving 17 bases between them. This clonotype was seen ten or more times. Unique molecular identifiers were built into the TCRbeta library. TCRdb re-called the PCR reads through MiXCR, storing one row per CDR3 protein. This sample yields around 420,000 distinct CDR3 sequences, of which 15% to 20% are seen a single time; 25% to 30% belongs to the top ten. This TCR came from a boy under two years old who had a stem cell transplant for Wiskott-Aldrich syndrome, so the T cells may come from the graft donor. This sequence joins TRBV7-9 and TRBJ1-2, with D perhaps TRBD1 (5 bases). The sequenced sample was PBMCs, mostly from graft donor cells, obtained 360 days after TCRalphabeta/CD19-depleted stem cell transplant. CDR3 DNA sequence: TGTGCCAGCAGCTACCTGCCAGGGCGAGGGGGCTACACCTTC. This encodes CASSYLPGRGGYTF.